Shown below are 13 T cell receptor beta chains from a single sample sequenced in a study of blood T cell repertoires in COVID-19. The protocol was immunoSEQ multiplex PCR, while the TCRdb copy is restricted to in-frame clones and leaves out a portion. The sample has roughly 220,000 clones; about 78% are singletons. The sequenced material came from peripheral blood. These receptor sequences come from a woman aged 70-85 years with acute or convalescent COVID-19.

The rearrangement uses TRBV9 and TRBJ2-2; unclear D gene. Germline V gives CDR1 SGDLS, CDR2 YYNGEE. This CDR3 comprises 13 residues. Trimming left V 0 bases short and J 7 bases short, with 7 bases between. CDR3 region: CASSVATVGELFF. CDR3 DNA: TGTGCCAGCAGCGTAGCTACGGTCGGGGAGCTGTTTTTT.

The chain has TRBV7-9 and TRBJ1-4, with 9 bases aligning to TRBD1. With 5 bases clipped from V and 7 bases from J, the junction kept 11 bases outside the gene matches. This CDR3 comprises 16 residues. The V gene's germline CDR1 is SEHNR and CDR2 FQNEAQ (reference sequence). CDR3 residues: CASSILPGQGLEKLFF. Written as DNA, the CDR3 is TGTGCCAGCAGCATACTACCGGGACAGGGACTTGAAAAACTGTTTTTT.

The CDR3, as DNA: TGTGCCAGCAACCTTCCGGACAGGGTGAGGCAGCCCCAGCATTTT. Protein sequence: CASNLPDRVRQPQHF. The chain links TRBV18 to TRBJ1-5, with 8 bases fitting TRBD1. The germline V gene has CDR1 KGHSH and CDR2 LQKENI. The CDR3 is made up of 15 amino acids. V lost 8 bases and J lost 7; bases outside the gene matches: 13.

CDR3 in amino acids: CASSLVAGGAFF. As DNA, the CDR3 is TGTGCCAGCAGCTTGGTGGCAGGGGGGGCTTTCTTT. The rearrangement joins TRBV11-2 to TRBJ1-1; TRBD1 aligns across 7 bases. V shed 3 bases, J shed 11 bases, and the junction held 6 bases outside the gene matches. This CDR3 is 12 amino acids long. Germline-derived CDR1 and CDR2 are SGHAT and FQNNGV.

The rearrangement links TRBV5-1 to TRBJ2-4; unclear D gene. Trimming took 4 bases from V and 0 from J, leaving 14 bases between them. The CDR3 totals 16 residues. From germline, CDR1 is SGHRS and CDR2 YFSETQ. The CDR3 spells CASSPNDILAKNIQYF. For the CDR3, the DNA is TGCGCCAGCAGCCCGAACGACATCCTAGCCAAAAACATTCAGTACTTC.

This clone was seen only once. The genes are TRBV18 and TRBJ1-2; 10 bases align to TRBD1. Germline CDR1 and CDR2: KGHSH and LQKENI. The CDR3 is 14 amino acids. Trimming took 5 bases from V and 7 from J; bases not matched to a gene: 7. CDR3 nucleotide sequence: TGTGCCAGCTCAGCGACAGGGGGCGATGGTGGCTACACCTTC. Translating gives CASSATGGDGGYTF.

The V gene is TRBV20-1, the J gene TRBJ1-3, with no clear D. The germline gives CDR1 DFQATT, CDR2 SNEGSKA (reference sequence). V lost 3 bases to trimming and J lost 0 bases, with 9 bases between them. This CDR3 contains 14 residues. CDR3 amino acids: CSASDRSSGNTIYF. As DNA, the CDR3 is TGCAGTGCTAGTGACCGTAGCTCTGGAAACACCATATATTTT.

The V and J genes are TRBV5-1 and TRBJ2-5; D is perhaps TRBD1 (6 bases). CDR1 and CDR2 from the germline V gene are SGHRS and YFSETQ. Trimming took off 0 bases at V and 5 bases at J, with 8 bases between the two ends. CDR3 size: 13 residues. CDR3 sequence: CASSLGGLETQYF. The CDR3 bases are TGCGCCAGCAGCTTGGGGGGGCTGGAGACCCAGTACTTC.

Only a few counts were recorded for this clone. The chain recombines TRBV5-5 with TRBJ1-6; 7 bases are shared with TRBD1. With 3 bases clipped from V and 5 bases from J, the junction kept 8 bases outside the gene matches. In germline, CDR1 is SGHKS, CDR2 YYEKEE (reference sequence). This CDR3 contains 16 residues. Written as DNA, the CDR3 is TGTGCCAGCAGCTCGGCCGGGGACAGAAATAATTCACCCCTCCACTTT. Protein: CASSSAGDRNNSPLHF.

The rearrangement links TRBV10-1 to TRBJ2-5, with 7 bases fitting TRBD1. The CDR3 consists of 12 residues. Germline V gene data show CDR1 as WNHNN and CDR2 as SYGVQD (reference sequence). This CDR3 reads CGPQGVQETQYF. CDR3 DNA sequence: TGCGGACCGCAGGGGGTCCAAGAGACCCAGTACTTC.

The chain employs TRBV9 and TRBJ2-1, with a possible D match to TRBD1 (6 bases). Germline CDR1 is SGDLS and CDR2 is YYNGEE. V lost 4 bases to trimming and J lost 8 bases, with 16 bases between them. CDR3 length equals 14 residues. The CDR3 sequence: CASSYRQVRDEQFF. The CDR3 DNA is TGTGCCAGCAGCTACCGACAGGTCCGGGATGAGCAGTTCTTC.

This chain uses TRBV9 with TRBJ1-1, with 8 bases that match TRBD1. The CDR3 runs to 14 residues. Germline lookup yields CDR1 SGDLS and CDR2 YYNGEE. V lost 2 bases, J lost 1 base, and 1 base stayed unmatched. The CDR3 DNA reads TGTGCCAGCAGCGTTGGGACAGGGAACACTGAAGCTTTCTTT. The encoded protein is CASSVGTGNTEAFF.

This clone was counted between two and nine times. This rearrangement joins TRBV9 to TRBJ2-3; D possibly corresponds to TRBD2 (6 bases). Trimming pared 0 bases from V and 0 bases from J, leaving 14 bases between. Per the germline V gene, CDR1 is SGDLS and CDR2 is YYNGEE. The CDR3 totals 17 residues. CDR3 loop: CASSVGAGSISTDTQYF. CDR3 in DNA: TGTGCCAGCAGCGTAGGCGCGGGGAGCATTAGCACAGATACGCAGTATTTT.